This entry features one T cell receptor (beta chain) sequence. Its target antigen remains unknown. One base away there is no much larger clone; base qualities are not given. The treatment or condition label, as the study defines it: oral pan-JAK inhibitor, 5-10 mg twice daily. Lesional scalp punch biopsies and peripheral blood were obtained from alopecia areata patients. After PBMCs were isolated by density centrifugation and stained for CD3, CD4 and CD8, a FACSAria was used to sort CD4+ and CD8+ T cells. The data were taken from a study of CD8+ T cells in alopecia areata (dated by TCRdb to the late 2010s). For context, the study as a whole: The treated patients, all with moderate-to-severe alopecia areata, were enrolled in an open-label pilot trial of oral tofacitinib given at 5 to 10 mg twice daily. High-throughput TCRbeta sequencing was used to examine T cell clonal expansion in alopecia areata in both the C3H/HeJ mouse model and human patients. Scalp clonality was compared across normal scalp (n=4), patchy alopecia areata scalp (n=8), and alopecia totalis/universalis scalp (n=8). RNA was obtained with the PAXgene miRNA kit for fixed scalp, the miRNeasy kit for PBMCs, and the RNeasy kit for mouse skin. TCRbeta CDR3 regions were amplified by immunoSEQ multiplex PCR with 35 Vbeta forward and 13 Jbeta reverse primers. Tofacitinib-treated patients had biopsies at baseline and at 4 and 24 weeks of treatment, with a later scalp biopsy in several patients. On the human side, TCRbeta sequencing was run on scalp tissue and on sorted CD4+ and CD8+ peripheral blood T cells from healthy controls and from alopecia areata patients with either patchy or totalis/universalis disease. Tofacitinib was given for 6 to 18 months, followed by 6 months of follow-up off drug to assess delayed response and recurrence. For the treated patients, the SALT score, which quantifies what percentage of scalp surface area is affected, served as the measure of disease severity. Study-level results and caveats: Because the treated cohort was small and included a single nonresponder, larger studies are needed to assess links between baseline CD8+ expansion and response. Many expanded lesional clones persisted in scalp and blood during tofacitinib treatment, which may partly explain relapse after stopping treatment. Shared TCR sequences between patients were less evident than in mice, which may be partly attributable to HLA diversity in the patient population. Compared with normal scalp, lesional scalp, particularly in alopecia totalis/universalis, had higher clonality and more expanded CD8+ clones, which suggests antigenic drive. Unlike mouse skin, which is dominated by gammadelta T cells, normal human skin has resident alphabeta T cells that are also sequenced, and this complicates analysis of the scalp TCR repertoire. Tofacitinib significantly decreased scalp clonality and the number of expanded CD8+ clones among the top 100 scalp clones.

The library came from the immunoSEQ multiplex PCR assay. To provide template for TCR sequencing, every sample had RNA extracted and reverse transcribed into cDNA. SuperScript III was used to make first-strand cDNA, primed with a 2:1 mix of oligo-dT and random hexamers. Amplification bias was assessed with a synthetic immune receptor repertoire, and residual bias was removed computationally. The paper's data handling went like this. After raw reads were preprocessed to remove errors, the CDR3 was defined following IMGT conventions as running from the conserved cysteine to phenylalanine. Clonality was computed as 1 minus the Shannon entropy, with the entropy normalized by log2 of the number of productive unique TCRs. CD4 or CD8 identity of scalp clones was inferred by cross-referencing scalp TCRbeta sequences with sorted blood CD4 and CD8 repertoires. TCRdb holds this immuneACCESS table with in-frame rearrangements only. Some clones are missing; in checked studies, unresolved V genes explain under half, and the rest has no known cause. That table supplies the V and J calls and clone size; D and trimming were determined from the DNA. This sample is represented by about 200,000 clones; roughly 70% of them were singletons. The ten largest clones capture approximately 1.3% of the sample.

CDR1 and CDR2 (SGHRS, YFSETQ) derive from the germline V gene. V is clipped by 0 bases and J by 2 bases, and the sequence between their germline boundaries is 6 bases long. Inclusive of the bounding cysteine and phenylalanine, the CDR3 is 15 residues long. The sequence is cut down to CDR3 DNA, 45 bases in frame from base 1. Sequenced here: CD4+ T cells sorted from blood, sampled between weeks 47 and 50, from a patient treated with tofacitinib. This clonotype was sampled from a human donor with alopecia areata. The chain was built from TRBV5-1 and TRBJ2-6, with the D gene not confidently named. The CDR3 is CASSLGYPGANVLTF. At the DNA level, the sequence is TGCGCCAGCAGCTTGGGGTACCCTGGGGCCAACGTCCTGACTTTC.